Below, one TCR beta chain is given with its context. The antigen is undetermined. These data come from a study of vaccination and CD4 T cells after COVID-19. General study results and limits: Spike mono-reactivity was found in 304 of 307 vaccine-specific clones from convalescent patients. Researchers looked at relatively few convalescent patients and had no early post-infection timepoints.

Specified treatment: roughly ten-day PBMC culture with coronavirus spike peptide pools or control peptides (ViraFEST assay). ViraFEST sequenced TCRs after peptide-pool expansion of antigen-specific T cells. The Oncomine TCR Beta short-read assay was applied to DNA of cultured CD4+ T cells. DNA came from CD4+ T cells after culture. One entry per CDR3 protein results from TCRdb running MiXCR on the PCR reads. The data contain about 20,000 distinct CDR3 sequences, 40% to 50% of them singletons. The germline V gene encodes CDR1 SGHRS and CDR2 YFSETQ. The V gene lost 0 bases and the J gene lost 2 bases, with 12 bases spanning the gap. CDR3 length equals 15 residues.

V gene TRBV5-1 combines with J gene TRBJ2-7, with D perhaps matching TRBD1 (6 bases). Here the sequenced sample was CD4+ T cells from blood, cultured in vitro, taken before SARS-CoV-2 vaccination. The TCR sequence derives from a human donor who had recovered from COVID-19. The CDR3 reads CASSLVLGQTYEQYF. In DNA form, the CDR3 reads TGCGCCAGCAGCTTGGTACTGGGACAAACCTACGAGCAGTACTTC.